This T cell receptor (beta chain) is from a study of T cells in Graves' hyperthyroidism and ophthalmopathy. Whole-study findings and limits: The model anticipated ophthalmopathy a median approximately six months pre-onset.

This clonotype was observed at least ten times. Its cognate antigen is unknown. Authors of the study amplified TCR beta CDR3 regions from RNA transcripts. During a first-round RT-PCR of the TCR CDR3, the HTBI primer set was used. TCRdb reprocessed the multiplex PCR reads with MiXCR, giving one entry per CDR3 protein. The data contain around 190,000 distinct CDR3 sequences, roughly 17% of them singletons. Over 18 months, lack of ophthalmopathy progression marked Graves' hyperthyroidism as stable. Hyperthyroidism, newly diagnosed and lasting under 2 months, affected patients aged 18 to 65. Uncontrolled infection, other autoimmune disease, pregnancy or lactation barred patients from enrollment. This TCR was recovered from a woman aged 50 to 60 with Graves' hyperthyroidism. What was sequenced was blood.

This CDR3 is CASSQSSYNSPLHF. DNA for the CDR3: TGTGCCAGCAGTCAAAGCTCCTATAATTCACCCCTCCACTTT. The chain couples TRBV11-2 to TRBJ1-6; D is unclear. From germline, CDR1 is SGHAT and CDR2 FQNNGV. V shed 6 bases and J shed 0 bases, with 6 bases lying between them. This CDR3 has 14 amino acids.